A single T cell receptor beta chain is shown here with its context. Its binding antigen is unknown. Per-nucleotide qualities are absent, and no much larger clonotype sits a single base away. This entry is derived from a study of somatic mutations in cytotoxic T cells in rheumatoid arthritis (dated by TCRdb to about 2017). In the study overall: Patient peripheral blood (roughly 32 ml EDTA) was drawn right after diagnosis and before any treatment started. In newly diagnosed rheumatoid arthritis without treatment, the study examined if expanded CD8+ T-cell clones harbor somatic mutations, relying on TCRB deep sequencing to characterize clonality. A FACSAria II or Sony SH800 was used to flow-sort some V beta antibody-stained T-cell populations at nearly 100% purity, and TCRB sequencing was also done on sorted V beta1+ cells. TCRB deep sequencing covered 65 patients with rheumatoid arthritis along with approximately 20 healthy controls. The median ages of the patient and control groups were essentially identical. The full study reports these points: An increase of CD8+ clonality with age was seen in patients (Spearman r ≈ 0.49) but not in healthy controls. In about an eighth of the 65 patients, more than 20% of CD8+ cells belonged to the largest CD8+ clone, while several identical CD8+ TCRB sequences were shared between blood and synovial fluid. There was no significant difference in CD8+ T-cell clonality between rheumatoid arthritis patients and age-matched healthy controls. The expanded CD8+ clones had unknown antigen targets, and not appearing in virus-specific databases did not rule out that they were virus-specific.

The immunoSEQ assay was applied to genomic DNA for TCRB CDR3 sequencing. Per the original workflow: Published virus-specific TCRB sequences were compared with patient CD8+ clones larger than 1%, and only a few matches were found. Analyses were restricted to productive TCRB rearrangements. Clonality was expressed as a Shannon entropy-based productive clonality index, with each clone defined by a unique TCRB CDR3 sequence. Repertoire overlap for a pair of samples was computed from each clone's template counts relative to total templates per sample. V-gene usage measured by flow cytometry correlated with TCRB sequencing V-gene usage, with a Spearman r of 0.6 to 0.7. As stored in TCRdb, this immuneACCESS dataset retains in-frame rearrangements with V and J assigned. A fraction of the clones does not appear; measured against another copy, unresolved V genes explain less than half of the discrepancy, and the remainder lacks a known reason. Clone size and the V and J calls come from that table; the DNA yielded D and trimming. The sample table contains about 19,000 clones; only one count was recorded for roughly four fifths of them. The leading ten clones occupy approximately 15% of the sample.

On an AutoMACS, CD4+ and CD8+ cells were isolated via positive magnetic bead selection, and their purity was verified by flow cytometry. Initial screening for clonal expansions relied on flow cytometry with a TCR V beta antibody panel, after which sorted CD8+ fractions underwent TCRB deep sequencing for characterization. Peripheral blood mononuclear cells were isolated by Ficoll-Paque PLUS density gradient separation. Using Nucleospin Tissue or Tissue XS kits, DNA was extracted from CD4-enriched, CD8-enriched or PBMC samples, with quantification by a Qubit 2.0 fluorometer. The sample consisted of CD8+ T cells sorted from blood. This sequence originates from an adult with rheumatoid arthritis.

The CDR3 region has the sequence CASRLDRRAENQPQHF. The bases are TGTGCAAGTCGCTTAGATCGGAGGGCCGAGAATCAGCCCCAGCATTTT. In this chain, TRBV12-2 is recombined with TRBJ1-5. TRBV12-2 constitutes a pseudogene. Reading from cysteine to phenylalanine, the CDR3 counts 16 amino acids. Of the read, only the CDR3 DNA is kept; its 48 bases are in frame from base 1.